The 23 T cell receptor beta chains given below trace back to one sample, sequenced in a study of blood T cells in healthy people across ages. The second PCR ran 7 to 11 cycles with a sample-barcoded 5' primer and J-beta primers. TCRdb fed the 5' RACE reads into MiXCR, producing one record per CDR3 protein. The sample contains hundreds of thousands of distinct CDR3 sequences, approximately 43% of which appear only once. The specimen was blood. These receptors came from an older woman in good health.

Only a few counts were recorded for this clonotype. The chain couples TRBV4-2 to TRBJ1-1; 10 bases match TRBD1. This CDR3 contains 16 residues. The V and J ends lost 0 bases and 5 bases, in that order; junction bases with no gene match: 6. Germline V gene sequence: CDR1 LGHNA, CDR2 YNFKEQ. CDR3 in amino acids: CASSQEWTGGKTEAFF. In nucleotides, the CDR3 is TGTGCCAGCAGCCAAGAATGGACAGGGGGGAAAACTGAAGCTTTCTTT.

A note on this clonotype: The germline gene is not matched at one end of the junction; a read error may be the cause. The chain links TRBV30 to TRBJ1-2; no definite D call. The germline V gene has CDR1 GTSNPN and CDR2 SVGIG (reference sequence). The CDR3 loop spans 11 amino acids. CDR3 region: CAWSGAAGYAF. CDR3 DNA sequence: TGTGCCTGGAGTGGGGCGGCTGGCTACGCCTTC.

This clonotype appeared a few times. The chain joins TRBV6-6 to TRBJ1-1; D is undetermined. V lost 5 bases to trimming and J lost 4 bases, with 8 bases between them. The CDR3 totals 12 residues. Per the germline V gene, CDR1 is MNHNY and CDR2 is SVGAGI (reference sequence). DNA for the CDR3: TGTGCCAGCAGTCAAGATGGCACTGAAGCTTTCTTT. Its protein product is CASSQDGTEAFF.

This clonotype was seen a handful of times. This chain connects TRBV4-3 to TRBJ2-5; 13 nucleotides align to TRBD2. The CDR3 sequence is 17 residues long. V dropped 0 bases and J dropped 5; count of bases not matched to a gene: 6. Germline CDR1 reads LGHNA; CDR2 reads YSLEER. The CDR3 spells CASSQDRGTSGMETQYF. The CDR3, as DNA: TGCGCCAGCAGCCAAGATAGGGGGACTAGCGGGATGGAGACCCAGTACTTC.

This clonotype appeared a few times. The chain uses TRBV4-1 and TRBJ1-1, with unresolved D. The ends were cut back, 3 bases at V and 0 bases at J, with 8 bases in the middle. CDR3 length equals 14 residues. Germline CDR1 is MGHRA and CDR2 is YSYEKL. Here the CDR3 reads CASSQEQLNTEAFF. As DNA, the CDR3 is TGCGCCAGCAGCCAGGAACAGCTGAACACTGAAGCTTTCTTT.

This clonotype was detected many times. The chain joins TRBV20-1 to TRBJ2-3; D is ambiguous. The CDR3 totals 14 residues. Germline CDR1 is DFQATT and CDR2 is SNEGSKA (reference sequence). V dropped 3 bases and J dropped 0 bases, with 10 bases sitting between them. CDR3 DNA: TGCAGTGCTAGTGCGGATTCTAGCACAGATACGCAGTATTTT. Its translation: CSASADSSTDTQYF.

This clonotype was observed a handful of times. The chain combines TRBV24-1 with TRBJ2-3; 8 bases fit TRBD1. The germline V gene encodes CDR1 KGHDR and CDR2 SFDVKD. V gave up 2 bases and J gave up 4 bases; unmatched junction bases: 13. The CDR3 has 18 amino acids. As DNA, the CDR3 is TGTGCCACCAGTGATTGGGGCCGACAGGGGTGGAATGCAGATACGCAGTATTTT. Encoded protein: CATSDWGRQGWNADTQYF.

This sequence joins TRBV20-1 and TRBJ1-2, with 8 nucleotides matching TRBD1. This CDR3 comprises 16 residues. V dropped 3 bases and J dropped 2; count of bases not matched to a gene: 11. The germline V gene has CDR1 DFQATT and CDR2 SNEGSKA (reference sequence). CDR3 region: CSASKSRTGLNYGYTF. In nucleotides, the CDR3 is TGCAGTGCTAGCAAGAGCAGGACAGGGTTAAACTATGGCTACACCTTC.

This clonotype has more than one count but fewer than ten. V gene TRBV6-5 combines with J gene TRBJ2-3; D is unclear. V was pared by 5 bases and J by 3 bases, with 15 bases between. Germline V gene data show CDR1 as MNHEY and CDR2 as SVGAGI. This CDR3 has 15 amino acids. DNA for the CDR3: TGTGCCAGCAGTCGCACACCGGTGGGAACAGATACGCAGTATTTT. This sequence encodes CASSRTPVGTDTQYF.

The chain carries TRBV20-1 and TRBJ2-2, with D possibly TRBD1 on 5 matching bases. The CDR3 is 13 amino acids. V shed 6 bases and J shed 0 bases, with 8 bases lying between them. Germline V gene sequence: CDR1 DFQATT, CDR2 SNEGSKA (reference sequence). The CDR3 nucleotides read TGCAGTGCCACACAGGCGAACACCGGGGAGCTGTTTTTT. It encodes CSATQANTGELFF.

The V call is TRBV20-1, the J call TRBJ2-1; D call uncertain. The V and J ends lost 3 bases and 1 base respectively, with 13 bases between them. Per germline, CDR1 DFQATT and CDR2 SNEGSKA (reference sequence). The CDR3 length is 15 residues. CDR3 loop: CSASEDTLSYNEQFF. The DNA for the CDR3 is TGCAGTGCTAGCGAAGATACTTTATCCTACAATGAGCAGTTCTTC.

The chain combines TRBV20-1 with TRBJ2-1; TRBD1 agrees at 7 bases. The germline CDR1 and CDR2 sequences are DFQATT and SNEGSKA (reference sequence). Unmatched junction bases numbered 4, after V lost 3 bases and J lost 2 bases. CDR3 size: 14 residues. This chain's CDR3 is CSASSGTAYNEQFF. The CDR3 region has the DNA TGCAGTGCTAGTTCCGGGACAGCCTACAATGAGCAGTTCTTC.

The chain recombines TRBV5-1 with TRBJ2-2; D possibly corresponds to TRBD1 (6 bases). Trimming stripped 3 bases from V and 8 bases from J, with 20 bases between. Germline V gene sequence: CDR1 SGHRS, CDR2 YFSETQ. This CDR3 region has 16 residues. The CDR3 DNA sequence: TGCGCCAGCAGCTGGAACACCAACAGGGCTGGGGGGGAGCTGTTTTTT. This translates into CASSWNTNRAGGELFF.

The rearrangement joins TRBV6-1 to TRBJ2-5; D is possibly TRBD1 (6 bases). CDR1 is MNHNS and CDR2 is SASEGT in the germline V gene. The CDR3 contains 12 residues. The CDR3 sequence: CAGETGQETQYF. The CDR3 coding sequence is TGTGCGGGGGAGACAGGCCAAGAGACCCAGTACTTC.

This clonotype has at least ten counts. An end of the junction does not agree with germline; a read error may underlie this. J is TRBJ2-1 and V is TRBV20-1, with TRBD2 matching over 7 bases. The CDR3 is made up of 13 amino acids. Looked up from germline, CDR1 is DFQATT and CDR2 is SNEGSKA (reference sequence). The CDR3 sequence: CSARREIYDEQFF. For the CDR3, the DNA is TGCAGTGCTAGGCGGGAGATCTACGATGAGCAGTTCTTC.

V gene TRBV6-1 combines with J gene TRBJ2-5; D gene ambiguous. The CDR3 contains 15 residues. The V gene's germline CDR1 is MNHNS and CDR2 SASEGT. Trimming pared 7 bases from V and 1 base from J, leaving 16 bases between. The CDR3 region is CASTIDTPIQETQYF. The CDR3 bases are TGTGCCAGCACCATTGACACCCCAATCCAAGAGACCCAGTACTTC.

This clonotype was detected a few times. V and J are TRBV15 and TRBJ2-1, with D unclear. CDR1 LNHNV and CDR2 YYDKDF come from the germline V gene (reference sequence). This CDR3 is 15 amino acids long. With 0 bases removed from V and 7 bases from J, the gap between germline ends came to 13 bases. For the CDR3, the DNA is TGTGCCACCAGCAGAGACCCCGACAAAATGAATGAGCAGTTCTTC. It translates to CATSRDPDKMNEQFF.

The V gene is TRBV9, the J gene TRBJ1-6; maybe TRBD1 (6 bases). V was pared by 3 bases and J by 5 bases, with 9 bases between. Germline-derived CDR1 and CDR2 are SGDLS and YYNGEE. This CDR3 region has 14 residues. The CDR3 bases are TGTGCCAGCAGCGGACAGGTTCATAATTCACCCCTCCACTTT. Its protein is CASSGQVHNSPLHF.

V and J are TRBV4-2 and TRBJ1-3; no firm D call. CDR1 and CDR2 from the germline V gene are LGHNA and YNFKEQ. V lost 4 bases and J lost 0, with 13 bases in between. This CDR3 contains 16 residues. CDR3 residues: CASSRDSANSGNTIYF. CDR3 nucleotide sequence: TGTGCCAGCAGCCGCGATAGTGCTAACTCTGGAAACACCATATATTTT.

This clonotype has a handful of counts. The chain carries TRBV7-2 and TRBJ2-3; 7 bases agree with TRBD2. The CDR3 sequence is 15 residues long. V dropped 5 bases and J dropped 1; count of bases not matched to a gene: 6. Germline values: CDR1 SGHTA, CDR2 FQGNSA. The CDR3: CASSTGGSGTDTQYF. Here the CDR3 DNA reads TGTGCCAGCAGCACGGGGGGTAGCGGCACAGATACGCAGTATTTT.

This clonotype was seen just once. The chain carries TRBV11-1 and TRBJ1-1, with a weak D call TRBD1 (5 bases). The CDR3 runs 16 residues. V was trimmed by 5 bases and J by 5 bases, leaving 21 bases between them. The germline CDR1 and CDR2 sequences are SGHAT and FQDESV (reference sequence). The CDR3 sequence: CASSQRGRGARTEAFF. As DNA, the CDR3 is TGTGCCAGCAGCCAGCGGGGACGAGGGGCTAGGACTGAAGCTTTCTTT.

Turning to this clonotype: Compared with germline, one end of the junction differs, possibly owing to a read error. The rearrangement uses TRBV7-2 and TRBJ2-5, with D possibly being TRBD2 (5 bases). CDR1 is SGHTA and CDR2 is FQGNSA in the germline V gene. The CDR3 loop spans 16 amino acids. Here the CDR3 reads CASSSTYGNQLLQQYF. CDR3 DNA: TGCGCCAGCAGCTCCACCTACGGGAACCAGCTCCTGCAGCAGTACTTC.

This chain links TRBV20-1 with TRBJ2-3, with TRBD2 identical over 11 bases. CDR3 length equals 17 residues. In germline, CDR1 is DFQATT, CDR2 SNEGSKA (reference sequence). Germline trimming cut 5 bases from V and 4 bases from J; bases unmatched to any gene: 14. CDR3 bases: TGCAGTGCTTTGTTGCACCGACTAGCGGGAATTGCAGATACGCAGTATTTT. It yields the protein CSALLHRLAGIADTQYF.